This passage covers 5 T cell receptor beta chains from one sample sequenced in a study of CD8 T cells in Susac syndrome. Random hexamers primed reverse transcription of roughly 0.5 to 1 ug RNA. TCRdb re-analysed the immunoSEQ multiplex PCR reads in MiXCR, keeping a single row per CDR3 protein. The sample shows roughly 130,000 distinct CDR3 sequences, roughly 95% of them seen only once. The specimen sequenced was CD4+ T cells from PBMCs. The receptors come from a human donor with Susac syndrome.

With regard to this clonotype: At one boundary the junction diverges from the germline segment, which might be a read error. The rearrangement uses TRBV15 and TRBJ1-2; the D gene is possibly TRBD1 (6 bases). CDR1 and CDR2 (germline): LNHNV, YYDKDF (reference sequence). This CDR3 has 16 residues. The CDR3 spells CATSRERQDPNYGYTF. The CDR3, as DNA: TGTGCCACCAGCCGAGAACGACAGGATCCTAACTATGGCTACACCTTC.

The chain carries TRBV6-5 and TRBJ1-2; TRBD1 is a possible D gene (5 bases). The CDR3 is 12 amino acids. CDR1 is MNHEY, CDR2 SVGAGI, per germline. The V end was cut by 6 bases, the J end by 7 bases, with 12 bases between. The CDR3 protein is CASSPQAGGYTF. The CDR3 DNA sequence: TGTGCCAGCAGCCCACAGGCTGGTGGCTACACCTTC.

For the CDR3, the DNA is TGTGCCAGCAGCTTTGGGTCGACAGGGGGGAATGAGCAGTTCTTC. It codes for CASSFGSTGGNEQFF. The chain carries TRBV9 and TRBJ2-1; TRBD1 matches 9 bases. This CDR3 has 15 residues. After removal of 4 bases from V and 7 bases from J, the junction contained 9 bases not matched to a gene. Germline lookup yields CDR1 SGDLS and CDR2 YYNGEE.

This rearrangement joins TRBV19 to TRBJ2-3, with D perhaps TRBD1 or TRBD2 (5 bases each). Germline V CDR1 and CDR2: LNHDA, SQIVND (reference sequence). V gave up 4 bases and J gave up 7 bases, with 15 bases separating them. The CDR3 is made up of 14 amino acids. CDR3 bases: TGTGCCAGTAGTACCCGGGACCCAAGGAATACGCAGTATTTT. Amino acid sequence: CASSTRDPRNTQYF.

V usage is TRBV29-1 and J usage is TRBJ2-3; D uncertain. Per germline, CDR1 SQVTM and CDR2 ANQGSEA. The CDR3 is made up of 13 amino acids. Trimming cost V 3 bases and J 3 bases, with 10 bases left between them. CDR3 DNA: TGCAGCGTTGAGAGCAGATCGACAGATACGCAGTATTTT. This codes for CSVESRSTDTQYF.